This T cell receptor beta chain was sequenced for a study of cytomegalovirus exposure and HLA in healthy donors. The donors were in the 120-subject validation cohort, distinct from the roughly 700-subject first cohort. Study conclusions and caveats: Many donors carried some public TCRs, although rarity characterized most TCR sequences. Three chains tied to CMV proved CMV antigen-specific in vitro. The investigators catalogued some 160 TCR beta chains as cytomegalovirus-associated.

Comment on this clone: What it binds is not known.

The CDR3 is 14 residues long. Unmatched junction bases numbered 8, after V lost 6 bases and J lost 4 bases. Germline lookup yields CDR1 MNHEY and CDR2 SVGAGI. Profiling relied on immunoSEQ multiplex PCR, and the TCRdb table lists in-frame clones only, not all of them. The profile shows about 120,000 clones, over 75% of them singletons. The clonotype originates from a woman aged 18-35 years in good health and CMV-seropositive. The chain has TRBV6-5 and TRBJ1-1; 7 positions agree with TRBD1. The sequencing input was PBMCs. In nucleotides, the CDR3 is TGTGCCAGCAGGACACAGGGGCGGGTCACTGAAGCTTTCTTT. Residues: CASRTQGRVTEAFF.